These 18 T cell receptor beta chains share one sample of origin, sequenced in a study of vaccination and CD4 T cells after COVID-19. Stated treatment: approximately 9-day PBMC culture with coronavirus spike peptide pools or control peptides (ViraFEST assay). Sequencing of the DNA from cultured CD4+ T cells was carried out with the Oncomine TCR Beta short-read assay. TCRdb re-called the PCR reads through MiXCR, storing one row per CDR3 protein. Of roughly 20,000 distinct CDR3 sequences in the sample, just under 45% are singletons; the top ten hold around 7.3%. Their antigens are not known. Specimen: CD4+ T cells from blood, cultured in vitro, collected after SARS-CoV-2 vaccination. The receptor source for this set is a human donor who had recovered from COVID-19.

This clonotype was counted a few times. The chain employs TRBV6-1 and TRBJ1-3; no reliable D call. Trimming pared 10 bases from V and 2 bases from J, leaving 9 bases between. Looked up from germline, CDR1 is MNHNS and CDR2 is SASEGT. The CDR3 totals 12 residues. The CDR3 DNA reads TGTGCCATTGGTCCGCCTGGAAACACCATATATTTT. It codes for CAIGPPGNTIYF.

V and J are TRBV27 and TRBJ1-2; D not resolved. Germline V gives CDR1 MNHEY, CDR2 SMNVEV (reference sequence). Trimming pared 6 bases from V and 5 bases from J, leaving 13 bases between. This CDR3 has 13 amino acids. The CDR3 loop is CASSTSNRYGYTF. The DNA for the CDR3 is TGTGCCAGCAGCACCAGCAACCGTTATGGCTACACCTTC.

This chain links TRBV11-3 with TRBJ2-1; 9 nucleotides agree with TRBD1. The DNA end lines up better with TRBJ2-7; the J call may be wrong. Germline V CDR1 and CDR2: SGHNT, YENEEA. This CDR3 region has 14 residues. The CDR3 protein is CASSTRDRVVEQYF. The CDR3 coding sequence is TGTGCCAGCAGCACCCGGGACAGGGTGGTCGAGCAGTACTTC.

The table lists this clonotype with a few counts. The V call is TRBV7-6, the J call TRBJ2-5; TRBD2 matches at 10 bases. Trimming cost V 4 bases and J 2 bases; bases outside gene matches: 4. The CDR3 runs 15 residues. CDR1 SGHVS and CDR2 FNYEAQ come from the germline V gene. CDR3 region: CASSWTSGAQETQYF. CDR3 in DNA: TGTGCCAGCAGCTGGACTAGCGGAGCACAAGAGACCCAGTACTTC.

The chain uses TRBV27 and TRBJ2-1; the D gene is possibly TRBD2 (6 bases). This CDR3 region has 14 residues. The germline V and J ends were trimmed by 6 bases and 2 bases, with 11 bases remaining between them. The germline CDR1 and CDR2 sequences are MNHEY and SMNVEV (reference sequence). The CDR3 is CASSQGGAYNEQFF. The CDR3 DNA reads TGTGCCAGCAGCCAAGGAGGGGCCTACAATGAGCAGTTCTTC.

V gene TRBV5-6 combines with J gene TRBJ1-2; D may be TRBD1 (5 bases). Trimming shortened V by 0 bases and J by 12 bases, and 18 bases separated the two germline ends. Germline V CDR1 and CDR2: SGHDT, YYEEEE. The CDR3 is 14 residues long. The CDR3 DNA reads TGTGCCAGCAGCTTGGGGTCGGGCAGGGTATTCCACACCTTC. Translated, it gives CASSLGSGRVFHTF. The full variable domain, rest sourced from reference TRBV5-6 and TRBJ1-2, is DAGVTQSPTHLIKTRGQQVTLRCSPKSGHDTVSWYQQALGQGPQFIFQYYEEEERQRGNFPDRFSGHQFPNYSSELNVNALLLGDSALYLCASSLGSGRVFHTFGSGTRLTVV.

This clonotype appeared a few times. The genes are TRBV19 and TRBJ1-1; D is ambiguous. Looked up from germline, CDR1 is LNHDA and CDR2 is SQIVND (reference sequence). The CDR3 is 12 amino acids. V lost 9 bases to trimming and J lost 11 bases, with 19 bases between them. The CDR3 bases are TGTGCCAGCTCGACGGCCCTCTCTCGGGCTTTCTTT. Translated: CASSTALSRAFF.

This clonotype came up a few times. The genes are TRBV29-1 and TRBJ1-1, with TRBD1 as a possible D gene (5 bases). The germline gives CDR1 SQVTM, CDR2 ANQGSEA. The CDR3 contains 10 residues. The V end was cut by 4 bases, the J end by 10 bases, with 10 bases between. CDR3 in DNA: TGCAGCGTTGCAGGACAAACAGCTTTCTTT. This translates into CSVAGQTAFF. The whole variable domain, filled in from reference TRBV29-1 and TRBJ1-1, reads SAVISQKPSRDICQRGTSLTIQCQVDSQVTMMFWYRQQPGQSLTLIATANQGSEATYESGFVIDKFPISRPNLTFSTLTVSNMSPEDSSIYLCSVAGQTAFFGQGTRLTVV.

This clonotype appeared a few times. The CDR3: CASSLLGGNSPLHF. The CDR3 DNA reads as TGTGCCAGCAGCTTATTAGGGGGGAATTCACCCCTCCACTTT. This chain joins TRBV7-9 and TRBJ1-6; the D gene is possibly TRBD1 (6 bases). Trimming pared 2 bases from V and 7 bases from J, leaving 9 bases between. Germline V gene data show CDR1 as SEHNR and CDR2 as FQNEAQ (reference sequence). The CDR3 consists of 14 residues.

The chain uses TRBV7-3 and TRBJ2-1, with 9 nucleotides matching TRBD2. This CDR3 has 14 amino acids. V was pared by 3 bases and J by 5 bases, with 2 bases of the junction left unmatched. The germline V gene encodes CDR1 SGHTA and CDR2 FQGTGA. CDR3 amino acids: CASSFQRGDNEQFF. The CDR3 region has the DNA TGTGCCAGCAGCTTTCAGCGGGGGGACAATGAGCAGTTCTTC.

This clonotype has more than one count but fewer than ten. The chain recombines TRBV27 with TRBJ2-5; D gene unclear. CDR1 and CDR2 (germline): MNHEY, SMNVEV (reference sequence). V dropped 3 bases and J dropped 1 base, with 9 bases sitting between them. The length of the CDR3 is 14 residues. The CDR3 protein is CASSFLGPQETQYF. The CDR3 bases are TGTGCCAGCAGTTTTCTCGGTCCCCAAGAGACCCAGTACTTC.

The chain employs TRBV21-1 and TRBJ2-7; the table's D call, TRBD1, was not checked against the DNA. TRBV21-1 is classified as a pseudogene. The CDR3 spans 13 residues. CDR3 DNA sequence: TGTGCCAGCAGTATGGACGGGATCGGCGAGCAGTACTTC. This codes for CASSMDGIGEQYF.

In nucleotides, the CDR3 is TGTGCCAGCAGCTTAGCGGACGGCTCCGAGCAGTACTTC. As protein: CASSLADGSEQYF. The genes are TRBV7-9 and TRBJ2-7; D is uncertain. Germline V gives CDR1 SEHNR, CDR2 FQNEAQ (reference sequence). V shed 0 bases and J shed 6 bases, with 9 bases lying between them. The CDR3 runs 13 residues.

The CDR3 DNA reads as TGTGCCAGCAGGGAGTTCGGGGATTTCGATTCACCCCTCCACTTT. It encodes CASREFGDFDSPLHF. This chain joins TRBV2 and TRBJ1-6; D remains unclear. Germline V CDR1 and CDR2: SNHLY, FYNNEI. V gave up 6 bases and J gave up 8 bases, with 17 bases separating them. The CDR3 spans 15 residues.

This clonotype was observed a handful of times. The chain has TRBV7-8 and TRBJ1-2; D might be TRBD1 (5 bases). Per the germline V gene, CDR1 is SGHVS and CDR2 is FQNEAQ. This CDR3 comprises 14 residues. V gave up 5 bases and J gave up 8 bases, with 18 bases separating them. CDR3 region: CASSPRVPKSGYTF. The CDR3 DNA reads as TGTGCCAGCAGCCCCAGGGTCCCAAAATCGGGCTACACCTTC.

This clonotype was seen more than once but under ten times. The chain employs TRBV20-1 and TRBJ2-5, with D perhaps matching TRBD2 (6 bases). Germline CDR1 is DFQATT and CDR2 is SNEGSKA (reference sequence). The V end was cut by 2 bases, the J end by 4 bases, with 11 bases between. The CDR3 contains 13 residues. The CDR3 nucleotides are TGCAGTGCTAGAAACCCCGGGGGAGAGACCCAGTACTTC. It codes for CSARNPGGETQYF.

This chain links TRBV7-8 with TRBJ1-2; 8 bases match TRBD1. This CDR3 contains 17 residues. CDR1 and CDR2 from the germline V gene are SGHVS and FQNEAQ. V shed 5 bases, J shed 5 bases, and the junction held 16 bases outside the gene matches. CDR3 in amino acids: CASSVRGRGREKYGYTF. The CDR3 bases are TGTGCCAGCAGCGTCCGCGGCAGGGGGCGCGAGAAATATGGCTACACCTTC.

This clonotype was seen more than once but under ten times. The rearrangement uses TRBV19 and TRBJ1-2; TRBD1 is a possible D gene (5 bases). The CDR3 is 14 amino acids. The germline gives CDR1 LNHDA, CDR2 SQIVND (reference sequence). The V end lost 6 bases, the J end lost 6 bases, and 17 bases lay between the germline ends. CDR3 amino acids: CASSRGTEYDGYTF. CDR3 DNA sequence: TGTGCCAGTAGCCGCGGGACGGAGTACGATGGCTACACCTTC.